The sequence of this TCR beta chain was determined in a study of beta chain features in type 1 diabetes. This clone was seen a handful of times. All of the isolated RNA was reverse transcribed, so expressed TCRB transcripts were sequenced. Using immunoSEQ multiplex PCR, the repertoire was profiled, and TCRdb retains in-frame clones only, with some absent. The sample records nearly 350,000 clones, roughly 8% being singletons. The receptor comes from a woman under 30 in good health. Sequenced material: central memory CD4+ T cells from blood.

DNA for the CDR3: TGTGCCAGCAGACCACGGACAGGATCCTACGAGCAGTACTTC. Its translation: CASRPRTGSYEQYF. The genes are TRBV6-6 and TRBJ2-7; TRBD1 aligns across 7 bases. CDR1 MNHNY and CDR2 SVGAGI come from the germline V gene (reference sequence). This CDR3 spans 14 amino acids. V shed 6 bases, J shed 1 base, and the junction held 6 bases outside the gene matches.